These T cell receptor beta chains were read from a single sample in a study of T cells in Graves' hyperthyroidism and ophthalmopathy. A single record per CDR3 protein comes from TCRdb applying MiXCR to the multiplex PCR reads. In the table there are about 700,000 distinct CDR3 sequences, roughly 15% of which are singletons. Sequenced material: blood. All receptors come from a woman between 18 and 29 years old with Graves' hyperthyroidism. Each CDR3 is given with its conserved first and last residue. Fields, in order: clone size, J gene, D gene, V gene, CDR3 DNA, CDR3 protein. A D gene is named only where the DNA matches it firmly. Size is omitted from some rows. Given values are once, few, many or a class for expanded clones.

>-|TRBJ2-7|TRBD1|TRBV19
TGTGCCAGTTCAATCCGGCCCGGACAGGGGCCTTACGAGCAGTACTTC
CASSIRPGQGPYEQYF
>many|TRBJ2-1|-|TRBV11-2
TGTGCCAGCAGCTTTGGGTTGGCGGGAAGAAACAATGAGCAGTTCTTC
CASSFGLAGRNNEQFF
>many|TRBJ1-1|-|TRBV18
TGTGCCAGCTCACCAGGCGGGGGCCGACGAGAGACTGAAGCTTTCTTT
CASSPGGGRRETEAFF
>many|TRBJ2-5|-|TRBV6-2/TRBV6-3
TGTGCCAGCAGAATGATGGGGGGCCAAGAGACCCAGTACTTC
CASRMMGGQETQYF
>-|TRBJ2-1|TRBD1|TRBV19
TGTGCCAGTCAAACCGGGACAGGGAACTACAATGAGCAGTTCTTC
CASQTGTGNYNEQFF
>many|TRBJ1-2|-|TRBV28
TGTGCCAGCAGTCTCTATGGTAGGGTGCATGGCTACACCTTC
CASSLYGRVHGYTF
>-|TRBJ2-1|-|TRBV10-2
TGCGCCAGCAGCGTTCACAGGGAGCCCACCTGGTTCTTC
CASSVHREPTWFF
>many|TRBJ2-1|-|TRBV30
TGTGCCCGGACCGGTCGACTGTCGAATGAGCAGTTCTTC
CARTGRLSNEQFF
>-|TRBJ2-1|-|TRBV20-1
TGCAGTGCTCATACTATCATAACACTCGATGAGCAGTTCTTC
CSAHTIITLDEQFF
>few|TRBJ2-3|-|TRBV19
TGTGCCAGTACTAGGGGCCGCGAAGTCAGAGATACGCAGTATTTT
CASTRGREVRDTQYF
>-|TRBJ2-1|TRBD2|TRBV7-3
TGTGCCAGCAGGGCGGCGGGAGGGTTCAATGAGCAGTTCTTC
CASRAAGGFNEQFF
>few|TRBJ1-4|-|TRBV10-2
TGCGCCAGCCAGCCGGGGGGTGAAAAACTGTTTTTT
CASQPGGEKLFF
>many|TRBJ2-5|-|TRBV4-1
TGCGCCAGCAGCCGACTGATCCGGGAGACCCAGTACTTC
CASSRLIRETQYF
>-|TRBJ1-5|-|TRBV9
TGTGCCAGCAGCGCGTCAGGAGGCCAGCCCCAGCATTTT
CASSASGGQPQHF
>-|TRBJ2-7|-|TRBV30
TGTGCCTGGAGTTTGCTTGGGGCCGGGGAGCAGTACTTC
CAWSLLGAGEQYF
>few|TRBJ2-1|-|TRBV20-1
TGCAGTGCTATATTTCGGTTTCAGTCTATATGGCCGGTCAATGAGCAGTTCTTC
CSAIFRFQSIWPVNEQFF
>few|TRBJ2-2|TRBD1|TRBV5-1
TGCGCCAGCCACAGGGGGAACACCGGGGAGCTGTTTTTT
CASHRGNTGELFF
>many|TRBJ1-5|-|TRBV30
TGTGCCTGGGCTAACAGGGGCAATCAGCCCCAGCATTTT
CAWANRGNQPQHF
>many|TRBJ2-7|-|TRBV28
TGTGCCAGTCACGGACGGTTGATTTTCGAGCAGTACTTC
CASHGRLIFEQYF
>-|TRBJ2-3|TRBD2|TRBV4-3
TGCGCCAGCAGCCGGGGGCGGGAGGCTCCCTATACGCAGTATTTT
CASSRGREAPYTQYF
>few|TRBJ1-5|TRBD1|TRBV28
TGTGCCAGCAGTTCCGACAGGGGTACTGTGAATAGCAATCAGCCCCAGCATTTT
CASSSDRGTVNSNQPQHF
>-|TRBJ1-1|-|TRBV15
TGTGCCACCAGCAGAGGTAAACGGACAGATGAAGCTTTCTTT
CATSRGKRTDEAFF
>many|TRBJ1-5|-|TRBV20-1
TGCAGTGCCCAGACGCCCGGGGGACTCAAGCCCCAGCATTTT
CSAQTPGGLKPQHF
>few|TRBJ2-2|TRBD2|TRBV12-3/TRBV12-4
TGTGCCAGCAGCTCGCCCGGGGGGGCGGGAGGGGTCACCGGGGAGCTGTTTTTT
CASSSPGGAGGVTGELFF
>many|TRBJ2-7|-|TRBV30
TGTGCCTGGAGCGGAGGGGTGCGAGCCGAGCAGTACTTC
CAWSGGVRAEQYF
>many|TRBJ2-1|TRBD2|TRBV7-9
TGTGCCAGCAGCTCCTTCTCGCGGGAGTTTTATGAGCAGTTCTTC
CASSSFSREFYEQFF
>few|TRBJ2-2|TRBD1|TRBV6-9
TGTGCCAGCAGGGCCGGGACAGAAGGCTACACCGGGGAGCTGTTTTTT
CASRAGTEGYTGELFF
>many|TRBJ1-1|-|TRBV3-1
TGTGCCAGCAGCCAGGGTTTACAGGGTTCTGAAGCTTTCTTT
CASSQGLQGSEAFF
>many|TRBJ2-7|-|TRBV28
TGTGCCAGCAGTTTTTCCCTTAGCGCGTTGTCCTACGAGCAGTACTTC
CASSFSLSALSYEQYF